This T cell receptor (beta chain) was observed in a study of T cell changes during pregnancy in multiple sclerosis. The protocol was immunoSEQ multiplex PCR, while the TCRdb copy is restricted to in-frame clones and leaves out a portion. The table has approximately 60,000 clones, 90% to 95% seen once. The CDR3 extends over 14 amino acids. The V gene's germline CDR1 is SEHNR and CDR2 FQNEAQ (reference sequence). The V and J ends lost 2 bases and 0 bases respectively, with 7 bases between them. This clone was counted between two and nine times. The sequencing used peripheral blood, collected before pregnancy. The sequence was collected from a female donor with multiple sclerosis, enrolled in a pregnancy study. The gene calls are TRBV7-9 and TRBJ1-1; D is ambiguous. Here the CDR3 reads CASSLNGVNTEAFF. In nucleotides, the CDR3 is TGTGCCAGCAGCTTAAACGGTGTGAACACTGAAGCTTTCTTT.